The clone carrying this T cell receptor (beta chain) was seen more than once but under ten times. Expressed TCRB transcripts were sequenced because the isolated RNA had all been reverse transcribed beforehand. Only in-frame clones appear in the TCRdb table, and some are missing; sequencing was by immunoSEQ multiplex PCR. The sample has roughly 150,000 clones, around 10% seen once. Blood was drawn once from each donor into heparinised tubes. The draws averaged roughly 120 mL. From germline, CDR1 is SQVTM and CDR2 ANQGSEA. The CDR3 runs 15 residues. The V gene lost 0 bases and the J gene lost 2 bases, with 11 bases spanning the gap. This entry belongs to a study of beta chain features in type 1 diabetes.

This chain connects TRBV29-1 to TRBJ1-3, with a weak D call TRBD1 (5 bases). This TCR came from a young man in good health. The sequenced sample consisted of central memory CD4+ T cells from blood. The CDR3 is CSVEEDKGPGNTIYF. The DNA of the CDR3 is TGCAGCGTTGAAGAGGACAAGGGACCTGGAAACACCATATATTTT.